The source of this T cell receptor beta chain is a study of cytomegalovirus exposure and HLA in healthy donors. Study observations and caveats: According to the study, 160 or so TCR beta chains were cytomegalovirus-associated. Among the CMV-associated chains, three were confirmed in vitro as specific for CMV antigens.

The CDR3 extends over 12 amino acids. The V and J ends lost 6 bases and 10 bases respectively, with 15 bases between them. Germline CDR1 and CDR2: SEHNR and FQNEAQ (reference sequence). TCRdb keeps only in-frame clones here, not all; method: immunoSEQ multiplex PCR. The table includes 200,000 to 250,000 clones, 65% to 85% detected once. Regarding this clone: Its antigen remains unknown.

This TCR derives from a woman aged 25-40 years in good health and CMV-seropositive. Sequencing was performed on PBMCs. The J gene is TRBJ1-2, the V gene TRBV7-9; a weak D match, TRBD1 (5 bases). The CDR3 region has the DNA TGTGCCAGCAGGGAAGGGGCTGAATCCTACACCTTC. Amino acids: CASREGAESYTF.